The present T cell receptor (beta chain) was sequenced within a study of T cells after yellow fever vaccination. Notes on the study in general: The presence of abundant clonotypes contaminating from the bulk population was possible in FACS-sorted repertoires. Though weaker, the secondary response peaked faster, on day 5 versus 15.

Production of TCR cDNA was by 5'RACE template switching, which also added a universal primer site and UMIs. TCRdb independently ran MiXCR on the 5' RACE reads; one entry per CDR3 protein. The top ten hold over 12% of the sample, which has hundreds of thousands of distinct CDR3 sequences, approximately 15% seen once. Notes on this clonotype: Its specificity is not known.

With V trimmed by 0 bases and J by 4 bases, 3 bases remained unmatched. This CDR3 is built from 15 residues. The specimen was PBMCs, collected on the day of the yellow fever booster vaccination. This chain links TRBV23-1 with TRBJ2-3; 8 bases align to TRBD1. TRBV23-1 is recorded as an ORF, its role being uncertain. This TCR derives from a man aged 25 to 40 who received the YFV17D yellow fever vaccine. The CDR3 protein is CASSQSPGQADTQYF. CDR3 DNA: TGCGCCAGCAGTCAATCGCCGGGACAGGCAGATACGCAGTATTTT.